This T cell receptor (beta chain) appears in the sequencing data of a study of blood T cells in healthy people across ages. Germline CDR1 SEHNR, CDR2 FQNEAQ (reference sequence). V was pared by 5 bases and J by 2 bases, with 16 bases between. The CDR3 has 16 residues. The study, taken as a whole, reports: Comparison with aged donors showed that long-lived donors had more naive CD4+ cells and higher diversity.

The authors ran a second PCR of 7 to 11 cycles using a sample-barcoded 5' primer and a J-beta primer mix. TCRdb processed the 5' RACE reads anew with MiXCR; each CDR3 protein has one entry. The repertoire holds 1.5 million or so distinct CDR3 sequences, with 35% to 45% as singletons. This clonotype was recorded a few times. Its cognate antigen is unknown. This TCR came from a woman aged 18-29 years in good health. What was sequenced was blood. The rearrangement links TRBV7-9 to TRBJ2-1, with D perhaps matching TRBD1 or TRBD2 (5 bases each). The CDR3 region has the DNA TGTGCCAGCAGCCCAGGACTGGGGGTAACCTACAATGAGCAGTTCTTC. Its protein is CASSPGLGVTYNEQFF.